The 21 T cell receptor beta chains below were found in one sample sequenced in a study of shared clonotypes between healthy human individuals. This table comes from immunoSEQ multiplex PCR, and its TCRdb copy is limited to in-frame clones, with some not included. The sample holds approximately 2,000,000 clones, around 93% seen once. Only CD45RO-negative cells positively selected for CCR7 counted as naive CD8 cells, so terminally differentiated effector memory CD45RA+ cells were excluded. The specimen sequenced was naive CD8+ T cells from PBMCs. These receptors were obtained from a man between 18 and 29 years old in good health. Some clones in this sample may be carry-over from other donors' samples.

The CDR3 DNA sequence: TGCGCCAGCAGCGCGGGCCCGGGGGAGACCCAGTACTTC. It yields the protein CASSAGPGETQYF. The V and J genes are TRBV5-1 and TRBJ2-5, with D possibly matching TRBD2 (5 bases). The V gene lost 4 bases and the J gene lost 5 bases, with 12 bases spanning the gap. The V gene's germline CDR1 is SGHRS and CDR2 YFSETQ. This CDR3 has 13 amino acids. Full variable domain (missing parts from reference TRBV5-1 and TRBJ2-5): KAGVTQTPRYLIKTRGQQVTLSCSPISGHRSVSWYQQTPGQGLQFLFEYFSETQRNKGNFPGRFSGRQFSNSRSEMNVSTLELGDSALYLCASSAGPGETQYFGPGTRLLVL.

This chain links TRBV10-1 with TRBJ2-7, with 9 bases that match TRBD1. The CDR3 has 14 amino acids. Germline trimming cut 6 bases from V and 5 bases from J; bases unmatched to any gene: 8. The germline V gene encodes CDR1 WNHNN and CDR2 SYGVQD (reference sequence). For the CDR3, the DNA is TGCGCCAGCAGCGGGGACAGGGATACGGACGAGCAGTACTTC. This gives the protein CASSGDRDTDEQYF.

This chain uses TRBV19 with TRBJ2-3; D gene unclear. The CDR3 length is 13 residues. Trimming cost V 6 bases and J 6 bases, with 13 bases left between them. Germline lookup yields CDR1 LNHDA and CDR2 SQIVND (reference sequence). The CDR3 loop is CASSPRGVDTQYF. The DNA of the CDR3 is TGTGCCAGTAGCCCCCGCGGCGTGGATACGCAGTATTTT.

The chain carries TRBV27 and TRBJ2-4; D is ambiguous. V gave up 4 bases and J gave up 2 bases, with 6 bases separating them. The CDR3 has 13 residues. Germline lookup yields CDR1 MNHEY and CDR2 SMNVEV (reference sequence). Written as DNA, the CDR3 is TGTGCCAGCAGTTCCCCCCCCAAAAACATTCAGTACTTC. Its protein product is CASSSPPKNIQYF.

Concerning this clone itself: In the same sample, other DNA sequences code for this CDR3. V usage is TRBV13 and J usage is TRBJ1-1; possible D gene TRBD1, 5 bases. V gave up 5 bases and J gave up 0 bases, with 10 bases separating them. The length of the CDR3 is 14 residues. Germline CDR1 reads PRHDT; CDR2 reads FYEKMQ (reference sequence). Here the CDR3 DNA reads TGTGCCAGCAGCCCCCGGGGGATGAACACTGAAGCTTTCTTT. As protein: CASSPRGMNTEAFF. The full variable domain, completed using reference TRBV13 and TRBJ1-1, is AAGVIQSPRHLIKEKRETATLKCYPIPRHDTVYWYQQGPGQDPQFLISFYEKMQSDKGSIPDRFSAQQFSDYHSELNMSSLELGDSALYFCASSPRGMNTEAFFGQGTRLTVV.

This clone was observed once. The chain uses TRBV6-6 and TRBJ2-3; possibly TRBD2 for D (5 bases). The CDR3 has 12 residues. With 7 bases removed from V and 5 bases from J, the gap between germline ends came to 10 bases. Germline-derived CDR1 and CDR2 are MNHNY and SVGAGI (reference sequence). CDR3: CASNRGGDTQYF. The DNA of the CDR3 is TGTGCCAGCAATCGAGGAGGAGATACGCAGTATTTT.

This clone was found once. The V and J genes are TRBV5-1 and TRBJ2-7; 8 bases are shared with TRBD2. The CDR3 consists of 14 residues. Germline V gives CDR1 SGHRS, CDR2 YFSETQ. After removal of 10 bases from V and 3 bases from J, the junction contained 12 bases not matched to a gene. The CDR3 bases are TGCGCCTCAAGAAGGCGGGAGGCGAACTACGAGCAGTACTTC. Amino acid sequence: CASRRREANYEQYF. Supplemented by reference TRBV5-1 and TRBJ2-7, the full variable domain reads KAGVTQTPRYLIKTRGQQVTLSCSPISGHRSVSWYQQTPGQGLQFLFEYFSETQRNKGNFPGRFSGRQFSNSRSEMNVSTLELGDSALYLCASRRREANYEQYFGPGTRLTVT.

The chain is built from TRBV28 and TRBJ2-1, with D perhaps assigned TRBD1 or TRBD2 (6 bases each). The CDR3 is made up of 14 amino acids. CDR1 MDHEN and CDR2 SYDVKM come from the germline V gene. Trimming shortened V by 2 bases and J by 6 bases, and 11 bases separated the two germline ends. CDR3 bases: TGTGCCAGCAGTTTAAGGGGGGTAGGCAATGAGCAGTTCTTC. Its protein product is CASSLRGVGNEQFF.

This chain links TRBV9 with TRBJ2-3; a weak D match, TRBD1 (5 bases). Germline CDR1 SGDLS, CDR2 YYNGEE. CDR3 length equals 14 residues. Between the trimmed V and J ends, which lost 5 bases and 5 bases, there was a span of 15 bases. Written as DNA, the CDR3 is TGTGCCAGCAGTGGCAGGGATTATGGAGATACGCAGTATTTT. Translation gives CASSGRDYGDTQYF. The full variable domain, with the rest looked up from reference TRBV9 and TRBJ2-3, is DSGVTQTPKHLITATGQRVTLRCSPRSGDLSVYWYQQSLDQGLQFLIQYYNGEERAKGNILERFSAQQFPDLHSELNLSSLELGDSALYFCASSGRDYGDTQYFGPGTRLTVL.

The chain recombines TRBV10-3 with TRBJ2-7; the match to TRBD2 covers 12 bases. The CDR3 length is 16 residues. CDR1 and CDR2 (germline): ENHRY, SYGVKD. V lost 2 bases and J lost 3; bases outside the gene matches: 5. The DNA for the CDR3 is TGTGCCATCAGTGAGCCGAGACTAGCGGGGGACTACGAGCAGTACTTC. Encoded protein: CAISEPRLAGDYEQYF.

In regard to this clone: Other DNA sequences in this sample translate to the same CDR3. The chain couples TRBV6-5 to TRBJ2-7; 8 bases line up with TRBD1. Unmatched junction bases numbered 6, after V lost 5 bases and J lost 0 bases. The CDR3 is 15 amino acids. Germline CDR1 and CDR2: MNHEY and SVGAGI. The CDR3 bases are TGTGCCAGCAGTATAAGACAGGGGAGCTCCTACGAGCAGTACTTC. Encoded protein: CASSIRQGSSYEQYF.

This rearrangement joins TRBV15 to TRBJ1-3; 9 bases match TRBD1. The CDR3 is made up of 15 amino acids. The J segment lost 4 bases and the V segment lost 3 bases, leaving 4 bases of the junction unmatched. Germline-derived CDR1 and CDR2 are LNHNV and YYDKDF (reference sequence). The CDR3 reads CATSRDRGRGNTIYF. The CDR3 bases are TGTGCCACCAGCAGGGACAGGGGACGAGGAAACACCATATATTTT.

The chain has TRBV27 and TRBJ2-3, with 8 bases fitting TRBD1. V lost 2 bases to trimming and J lost 6 bases; unmatched junction nucleotides: 13. The CDR3 spans 17 residues. Germline CDR1 and CDR2: MNHEY and SMNVEV (reference sequence). The CDR3 bases are TGTGCCAGCAGTTTAAACCTCCGGGACAGGCAATCCGATACGCAGTATTTT. This sequence encodes CASSLNLRDRQSDTQYF.

The V gene is TRBV27, the J gene TRBJ2-5; D remains unclear. Germline CDR1 MNHEY, CDR2 SMNVEV (reference sequence). The CDR3 spans 17 residues. V gave up 2 bases and J gave up 1 base, with 17 bases separating them. CDR3 sequence reads: CASSLLAVVGPQETQYF. CDR3 DNA: TGTGCCAGCAGTTTACTCGCCGTAGTAGGACCCCAAGAGACCCAGTACTTC.

This chain connects TRBV27 to TRBJ1-2; 11 nucleotides match TRBD1. Germline V gives CDR1 MNHEY, CDR2 SMNVEV (reference sequence). The CDR3 is 15 amino acids. The J segment lost 7 bases and the V segment lost 5 bases, leaving 9 bases of the junction unmatched. The chain's CDR3 is CASSARTGGLGGYTF. The CDR3 nucleotides read TGTGCCAGCAGTGCCCGGACAGGGGGCTTAGGTGGCTACACCTTC.

The V gene is TRBV4-2, the J gene TRBJ1-2; D unclear. The CDR3 is 15 amino acids. CDR1 and CDR2 (germline): LGHNA, YNFKEQ. Trimming shortened V by 2 bases and J by 4 bases, and 14 bases separated the two germline ends. CDR3 nucleotides: TGTGCCAGCAGCCAACCGACAACAGTGGGCTATGGCTACACCTTC. Amino acids: CASSQPTTVGYGYTF.

This clone was recorded only once. Other nucleotide sequences from this sample produce the same CDR3. This sequence joins TRBV11-2 and TRBJ2-1; 7 bases are a match to TRBD1. The ends lost 5 bases at V and 4 bases at J; junction bases unmatched: 2. The CDR3 consists of 13 residues. The germline V gene encodes CDR1 SGHAT and CDR2 FQNNGV. The DNA for the CDR3 is TGTGCCAGCAGCCCAGGGGGTTACAATGAGCAGTTCTTC. Translating it yields CASSPGGYNEQFF. The complete variable domain, with remaining parts taken from reference TRBV11-2 and TRBJ2-1, reads EAGVAQSPRYKIIEKRQSVAFWCNPISGHATLYWYQQILGQGPKLLIQFQNNGVVDDSQLPKDRFSAERLKGVDSTLKIQPAKLEDSAVYLCASSPGGYNEQFFGPGTRLTVL.

The genes are TRBV14 and TRBJ2-4; 10 bases agree with TRBD1. CDR1 is SGHDN, CDR2 FVKESK, per germline. The CDR3 runs 19 residues. Unmatched junction bases numbered 13, after V lost 5 bases and J lost 0 bases. The CDR3 loop is CASSLRTGGQSQAKNIQYF. CDR3 coding DNA: TGTGCCAGCAGCTTACGGACAGGGGGTCAGTCTCAAGCCAAAAACATTCAGTACTTC.

This clone has just a few counts. The CDR3 loop is CASSQGLGYTEAFF. The CDR3 bases are TGCGCCAGCAGCCAAGGTTTGGGGTACACTGAAGCTTTCTTT. The chain uses TRBV4-1 and TRBJ1-1; D not certain. Germline CDR1 and CDR2: MGHRA and YSYEKL. The CDR3 covers 14 residues. Trimming removed 1 base from V and 3 bases from J, with 9 bases in between.

This rearrangement joins TRBV28 to TRBJ1-1; no reliable D call. Per germline, CDR1 MDHEN and CDR2 SYDVKM. Trimming cost V 3 bases and J 1 base, with 9 bases left between them. The CDR3 covers 14 residues. CDR3 protein: CASSFWGSNTEAFF. CDR3 sequence (DNA): TGTGCCAGCAGTTTTTGGGGTTCGAACACTGAAGCTTTCTTT.

The CDR3 DNA is TGTGCCAGTAGTTCCCGGGCAACGGCAGGTCAGCCCCAGCATTTT. This encodes CASSSRATAGQPQHF. This chain uses TRBV19 with TRBJ1-5; D unclear. V dropped 5 bases and J dropped 6 bases, with 17 bases sitting between them. The CDR3 totals 15 residues. Germline assignment: CDR1 LNHDA and CDR2 SQIVND (reference sequence).